The 2 T cell receptor beta chains given below trace back to one sample, sequenced in a study of OX40 agonist ivuxolimab in advanced cancers. TCRdb's copy holds only in-frame clones and misses some; the assay was immunoSEQ multiplex PCR. Among tens of thousands of clones listed, around 87% were seen once. The sample was CD4+ or CD8+ T cells sorted from blood, taken in a trial of the OX40 agonist ivuxolimab. These receptors came from an adult with an advanced solid tumor such as melanoma, head and neck, liver or kidney cancer.

The chain couples TRBV6-6 to TRBJ1-6; D is ambiguous. Germline V gene lookup returns CDR1 MNHNY and CDR2 SVGAGI (reference sequence). CDR3 length: 12 amino acids. The V gene lost 7 bases and the J gene lost 6 bases, with 7 bases spanning the gap. Here the CDR3 DNA reads TGTGCCAGCAATAAACCTAATTCACCCCTCCACTTT. Its protein product is CASNKPNSPLHF.

The rearrangement joins TRBV4-2 to TRBJ1-1; TRBD1 aligns across 8 bases. CDR1 and CDR2 (germline): LGHNA, YNFKEQ. The CDR3 spans 12 residues. V lost 4 bases, J lost 7 bases, and 2 bases stayed unmatched. This chain's CDR3 is CASSLGQVEAFF. CDR3 sequence (DNA): TGTGCCAGCAGCCTGGGACAGGTTGAAGCTTTCTTT.